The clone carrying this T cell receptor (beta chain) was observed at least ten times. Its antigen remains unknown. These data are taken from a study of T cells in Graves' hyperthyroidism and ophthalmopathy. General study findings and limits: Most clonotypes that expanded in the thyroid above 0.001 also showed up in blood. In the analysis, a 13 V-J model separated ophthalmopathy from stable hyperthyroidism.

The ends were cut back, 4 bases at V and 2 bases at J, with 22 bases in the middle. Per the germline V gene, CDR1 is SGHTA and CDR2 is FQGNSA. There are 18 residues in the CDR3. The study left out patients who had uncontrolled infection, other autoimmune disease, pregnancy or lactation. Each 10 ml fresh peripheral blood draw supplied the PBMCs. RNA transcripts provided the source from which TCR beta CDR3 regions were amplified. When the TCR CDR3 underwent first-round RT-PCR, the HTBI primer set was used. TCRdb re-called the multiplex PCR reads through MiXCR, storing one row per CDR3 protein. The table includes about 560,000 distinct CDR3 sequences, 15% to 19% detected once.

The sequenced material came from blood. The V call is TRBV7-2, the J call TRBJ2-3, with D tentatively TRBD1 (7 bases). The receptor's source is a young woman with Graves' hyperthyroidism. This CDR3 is CASSWSWQGRGDTDTQYF. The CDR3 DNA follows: TGTGCCAGCAGCTGGTCTTGGCAGGGCAGGGGGGACACAGATACGCAGTATTTT. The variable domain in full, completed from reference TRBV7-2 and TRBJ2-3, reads GAGVSQSPSNKVTEKGKDVELRCDPISGHTALYWYRQSLGQGLEFLIYFQGNSAPDKSGLPSDRFSAERTGGSVSTLTIQRTQQEDSAVYLCASSWSWQGRGDTDTQYFGPGTRLTVL.